A single sample is the source of the 9 T cell receptor beta chains below, sequenced in a study of cytotoxic CD8 clonotypes in ibrutinib-treated CLL (dated by TCRdb to the early 2020s). Library prep was done by the immunoSEQ multiplex PCR assay. TCRdb stores this immuneACCESS table with in-frame sequences only. Part of the clones is absent; in the studies checked, under half of the shortfall reflects unresolved V genes, and no reason is known for the rest. Present in this sample are some 120,000 clones, around four fifths of which were seen just once. The ten largest make up about 3.3% of the sample. The sample's time point label, decoded: roughly 23 months on ibrutinib. The input for sequencing was PBMCs, taken after 24 months of ibrutinib treatment. These receptors were collected from a human donor with chronic lymphocytic leukemia.

This chain joins TRBV28 and TRBJ1-5, with D maybe TRBD1 (5 bases). The CDR3 sequence is 16 residues long. Trimming stripped 6 bases from V and 0 bases from J, with 15 bases between. CDR1 and CDR2 (germline): MDHEN, SYDVKM. The CDR3 sequence: CASSPGGRDSNQPQHF. DNA of the CDR3: TGTGCCAGCAGCCCGGGGGGGAGAGATAGCAATCAGCCCCAGCATTTT.

The chain carries TRBV5-1 and TRBJ1-1; TRBD1 matches 7 bases. CDR1 and CDR2 (germline): SGHRS, YFSETQ. This CDR3 has 13 amino acids. Trimming at V came to 5 bases and at J to 4 bases, leaving 5 bases not matched to a gene. The CDR3, as DNA: TGCGCCAGCAGTCGACAGGGAAGCACTGAAGCTTTCTTT. Encoded protein: CASSRQGSTEAFF.

This rearrangement joins TRBV28 to TRBJ1-5; D call uncertain. The germline V and J ends were trimmed by 1 base and 0 bases, with 7 bases remaining between them. This CDR3 is 15 amino acids long. CDR1 is MDHEN and CDR2 is SYDVKM in the germline V gene. As DNA, the CDR3 is TGTGCCAGCAGTTTATCTGGGGATAGCAATCAGCCCCAGCATTTT. Its translation is CASSLSGDSNQPQHF.

The J gene is TRBJ2-5, the V gene TRBV7-8; 8 bases map to TRBD1. The germline V gene has CDR1 SGHVS and CDR2 FQNEAQ. The CDR3 is 15 amino acids. The J segment lost 2 bases and the V segment lost 1 base, leaving 3 bases of the junction unmatched. For the CDR3, the DNA is TGTGCCAGCAGCTTAGGAGGGACAGGACAAGAGACCCAGTACTTC. Its protein product is CASSLGGTGQETQYF.

The chain is built from TRBV5-1 and TRBJ2-6, with TRBD1 matching 9 bases. Germline CDR1 reads SGHRS; CDR2 reads YFSETQ. This CDR3 is built from 14 residues. V lost 9 bases and J lost 3; bases outside the gene matches: 4. The CDR3 loop is CATGTGLGANVLTF. Written as DNA, the CDR3 is TGCGCCACGGGGACAGGGCTTGGGGCCAACGTCCTGACTTTC.

V usage is TRBV12-5 and J usage is TRBJ2-2, with 8 nucleotides matching TRBD1. The CDR3 covers 15 residues. Unmatched junction bases numbered 3, after V lost 4 bases and J lost 2 bases. CDR1 and CDR2 (germline): LGHNT, FRNRAP. The chain's CDR3 is CASGSSGGNTGELFF. The DNA for the CDR3 is TGTGCTAGTGGTTCGTCAGGGGGCAACACCGGGGAGCTGTTTTTT. Supplemented by reference TRBV12-5 and TRBJ2-2, the full variable domain reads DARVTQTPRHKVTEMGQEVTMRCQPILGHNTVFWYRQTMMQGLELLAYFRNRAPLDDSGMPKDRFSAEMPDATLATLKIQPSEPRDSAVYFCASGSSGGNTGELFFGEGSRLTVL.

The chain recombines TRBV6-5 with TRBJ1-2, with D perhaps TRBD1 (5 bases). Germline V gives CDR1 MNHEY, CDR2 SVGAGI. The CDR3 has 14 residues. The V end lost 6 bases, the J end lost 8 bases, and 19 bases lay between the germline ends. CDR3 sequence (DNA): TGTGCCAGCAGCCGATTGGGGCAGATTGGAGGCTACACCTTC. Translating it yields CASSRLGQIGGYTF.

The chain recombines TRBV27 with TRBJ2-5; D possibly corresponds to TRBD2 (5 bases). V dropped 6 bases and J dropped 2 bases, with 13 bases sitting between them. The CDR3 has 14 amino acids. Germline CDR1 and CDR2: MNHEY and SMNVEV (reference sequence). For the CDR3, the DNA is TGTGCCAGCAGGCCCCCGGGGATTCAAGAGACCCAGTACTTC. Translating it yields CASRPPGIQETQYF.

The rearrangement links TRBV9 to TRBJ2-4; D uncertain. Germline CDR1 and CDR2: SGDLS and YYNGEE. V lost 2 bases and J lost 2, with 14 bases in between. The CDR3 length is 16 residues. This chain's CDR3 is CASSVLPDGPKNIQYF. The CDR3 bases are TGTGCCAGCAGCGTGCTCCCCGATGGCCCCAAAAACATTCAGTACTTC.